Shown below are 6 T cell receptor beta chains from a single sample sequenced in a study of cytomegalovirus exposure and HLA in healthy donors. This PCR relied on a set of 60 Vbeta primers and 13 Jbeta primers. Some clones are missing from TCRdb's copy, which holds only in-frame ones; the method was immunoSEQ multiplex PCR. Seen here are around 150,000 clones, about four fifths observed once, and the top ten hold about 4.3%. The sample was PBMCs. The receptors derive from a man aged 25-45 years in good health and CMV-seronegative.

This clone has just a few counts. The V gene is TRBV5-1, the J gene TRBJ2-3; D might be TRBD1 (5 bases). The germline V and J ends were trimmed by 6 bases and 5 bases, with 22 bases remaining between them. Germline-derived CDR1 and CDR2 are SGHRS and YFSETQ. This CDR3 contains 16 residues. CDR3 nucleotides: TGCGCCAGCAACTCACTCAGGGCTTCGATGCGAGATACGCAGTATTTT. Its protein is CASNSLRASMRDTQYF. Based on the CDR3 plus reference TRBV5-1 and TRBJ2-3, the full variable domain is KAGVTQTPRYLIKTRGQQVTLSCSPISGHRSVSWYQQTPGQGLQFLFEYFSETQRNKGNFPGRFSGRQFSNSRSEMNVSTLELGDSALYLCASNSLRASMRDTQYFGPGTRLTVL.

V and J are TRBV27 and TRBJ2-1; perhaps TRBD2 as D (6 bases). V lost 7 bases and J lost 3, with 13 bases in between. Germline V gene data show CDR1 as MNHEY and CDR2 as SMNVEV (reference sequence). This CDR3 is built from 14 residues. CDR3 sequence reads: CASNPSGFYNEQFF. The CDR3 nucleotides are TGTGCCAGCAACCCAAGCGGGTTCTACAATGAGCAGTTCTTC.

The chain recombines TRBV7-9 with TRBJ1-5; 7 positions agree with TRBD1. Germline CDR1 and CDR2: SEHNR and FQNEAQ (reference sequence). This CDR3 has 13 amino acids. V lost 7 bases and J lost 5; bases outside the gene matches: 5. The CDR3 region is CASNTGVDQPQHF. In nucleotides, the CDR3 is TGTGCCAGCAATACAGGGGTGGATCAGCCCCAGCATTTT.

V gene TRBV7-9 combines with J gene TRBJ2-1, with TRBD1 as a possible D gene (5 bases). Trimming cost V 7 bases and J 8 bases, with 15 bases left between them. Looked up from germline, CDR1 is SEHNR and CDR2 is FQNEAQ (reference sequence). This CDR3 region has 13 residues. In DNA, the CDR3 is TGTGCCAGCAACTTGCAGGGATCCGATGAGCAGTTCTTC. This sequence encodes CASNLQGSDEQFF. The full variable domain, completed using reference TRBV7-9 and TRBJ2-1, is DTGVSQNPRHKITKRGQNVTFRCDPISEHNRLYWYRQTLGQGPEFLTYFQNEAQLEKSRLLSDRFSAERPKGSFSTLEIQRTEQGDSAMYLCASNLQGSDEQFFGPGTRLTVL.

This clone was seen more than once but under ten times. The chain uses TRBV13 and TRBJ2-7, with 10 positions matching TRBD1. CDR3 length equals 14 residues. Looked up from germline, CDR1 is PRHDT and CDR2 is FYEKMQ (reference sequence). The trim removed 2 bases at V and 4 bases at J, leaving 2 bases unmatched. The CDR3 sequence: CASSLRQGAYEQYF. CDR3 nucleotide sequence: TGTGCCAGCAGCTTAAGACAGGGGGCGTACGAGCAGTACTTC.

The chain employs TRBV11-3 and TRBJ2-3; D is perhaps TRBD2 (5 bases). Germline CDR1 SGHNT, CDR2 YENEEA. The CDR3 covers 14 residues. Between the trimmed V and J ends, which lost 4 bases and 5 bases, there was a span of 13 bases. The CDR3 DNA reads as TGTGCCAGCAGCTCGGCGGGCGGAGGAGATACGCAGTATTTT. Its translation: CASSSAGGGDTQYF.